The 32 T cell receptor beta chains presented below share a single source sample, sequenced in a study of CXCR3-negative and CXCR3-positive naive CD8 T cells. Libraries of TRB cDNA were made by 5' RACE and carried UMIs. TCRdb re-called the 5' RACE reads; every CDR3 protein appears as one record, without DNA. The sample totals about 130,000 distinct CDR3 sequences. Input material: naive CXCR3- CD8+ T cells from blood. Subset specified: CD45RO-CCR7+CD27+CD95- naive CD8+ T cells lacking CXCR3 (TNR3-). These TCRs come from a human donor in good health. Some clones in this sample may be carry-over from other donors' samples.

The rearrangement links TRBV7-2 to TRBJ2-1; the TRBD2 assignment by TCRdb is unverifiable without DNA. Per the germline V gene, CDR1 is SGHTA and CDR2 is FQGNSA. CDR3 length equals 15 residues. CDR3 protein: CASSLVGSSSSEQFF.

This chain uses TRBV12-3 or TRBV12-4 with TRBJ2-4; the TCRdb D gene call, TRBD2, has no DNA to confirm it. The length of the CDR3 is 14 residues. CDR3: CASSFLGRKNIQYF.

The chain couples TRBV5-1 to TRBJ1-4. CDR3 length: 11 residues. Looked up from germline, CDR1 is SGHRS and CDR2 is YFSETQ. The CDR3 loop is CASSLGGPLFF.

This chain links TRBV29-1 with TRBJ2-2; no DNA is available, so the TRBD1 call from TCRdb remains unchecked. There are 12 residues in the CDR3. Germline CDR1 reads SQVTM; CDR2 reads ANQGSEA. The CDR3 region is CSVAGGNGELFF.

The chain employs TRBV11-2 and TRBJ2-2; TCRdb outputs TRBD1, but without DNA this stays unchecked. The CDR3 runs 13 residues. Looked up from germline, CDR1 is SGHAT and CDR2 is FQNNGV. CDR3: CASSFSGAGELFF.

This chain's CDR3 is CASSLADNYGYTF. This sequence joins TRBV7-9 and TRBJ1-2. CDR3 size: 13 residues. From germline, CDR1 is SEHNR and CDR2 FQNEAQ (reference sequence).

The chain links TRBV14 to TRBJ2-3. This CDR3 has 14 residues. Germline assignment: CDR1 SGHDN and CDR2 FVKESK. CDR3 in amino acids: CASSQAGFVDTQYF.

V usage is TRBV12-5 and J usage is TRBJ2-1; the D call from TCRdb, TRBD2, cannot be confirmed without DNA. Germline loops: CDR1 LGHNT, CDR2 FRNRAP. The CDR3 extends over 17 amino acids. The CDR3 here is CASGLSSSGPSYNEQFF.

The CDR3 sequence: CASREVGSPLHF. The chain combines TRBV27 with TRBJ1-6. The CDR3 consists of 12 residues. Per the germline V gene, CDR1 is MNHEY and CDR2 is SMNVEV (reference sequence).

CDR3 region: CAWSDGPNQPQHF. This chain links TRBV30 with TRBJ1-5. Per the germline V gene, CDR1 is GTSNPN and CDR2 is SVGIG (reference sequence). This CDR3 is built from 13 residues. Complete variable domain (other parts from reference TRBV30 and TRBJ1-5): SQTIHQWPATLVQPVGSPLSLECTVEGTSNPNLYWYRQAAGRGLQLLFYSVGIGQISSEVPQNLSASRPQDRQFILSSKKLLLSDSGFYLCAWSDGPNQPQHFGDGTRLSIL.

This CDR3 reads CASSLPDTGNYEQYF. This chain links TRBV5-1 with TRBJ2-7; TCRdb picks TRBD1, but there is no DNA to check that call. Per germline, CDR1 SGHRS and CDR2 YFSETQ. CDR3 length: 15 residues.

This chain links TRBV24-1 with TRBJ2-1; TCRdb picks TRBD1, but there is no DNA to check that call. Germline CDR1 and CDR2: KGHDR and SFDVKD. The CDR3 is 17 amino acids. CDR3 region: CATSDLRAGGNYNEQFF.

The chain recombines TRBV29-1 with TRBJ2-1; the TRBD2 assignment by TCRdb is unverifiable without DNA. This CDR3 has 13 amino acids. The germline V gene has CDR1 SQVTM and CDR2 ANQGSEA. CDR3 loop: CSVEGGRFNEQFF.

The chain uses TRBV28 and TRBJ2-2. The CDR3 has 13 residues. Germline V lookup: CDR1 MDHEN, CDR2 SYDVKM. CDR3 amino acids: CASSLSFAGELFF.

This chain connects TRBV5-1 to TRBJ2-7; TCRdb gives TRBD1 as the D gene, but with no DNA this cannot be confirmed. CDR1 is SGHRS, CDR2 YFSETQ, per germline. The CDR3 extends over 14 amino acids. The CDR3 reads CASSTGWEPYEQYF.

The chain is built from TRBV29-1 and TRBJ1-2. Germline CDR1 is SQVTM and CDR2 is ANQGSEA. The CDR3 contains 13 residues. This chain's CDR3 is CSVDSESPYGYTF. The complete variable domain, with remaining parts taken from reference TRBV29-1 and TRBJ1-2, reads SAVISQKPSRDICQRGTSLTIQCQVDSQVTMMFWYRQQPGQSLTLIATANQGSEATYESGFVIDKFPISRPNLTFSTLTVSNMSPEDSSIYLCSVDSESPYGYTFGSGTRLTVV.

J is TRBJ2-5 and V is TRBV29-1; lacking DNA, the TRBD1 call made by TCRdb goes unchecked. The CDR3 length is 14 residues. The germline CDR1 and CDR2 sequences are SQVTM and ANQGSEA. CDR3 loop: CSVDRGMGQETQYF.

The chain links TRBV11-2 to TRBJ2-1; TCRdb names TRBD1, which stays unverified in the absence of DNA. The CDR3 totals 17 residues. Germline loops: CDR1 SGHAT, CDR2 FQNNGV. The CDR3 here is CASSLAMAGPESREQFF.

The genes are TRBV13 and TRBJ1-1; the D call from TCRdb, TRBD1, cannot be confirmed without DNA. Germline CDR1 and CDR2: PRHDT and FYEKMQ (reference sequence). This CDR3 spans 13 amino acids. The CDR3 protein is CASSLQGVTEAFF.

CDR3 protein: CSVEGIHPYEQYF. The rearrangement links TRBV29-1 to TRBJ2-7. The CDR3 covers 13 residues. CDR1 and CDR2 from the germline V gene are SQVTM and ANQGSEA.

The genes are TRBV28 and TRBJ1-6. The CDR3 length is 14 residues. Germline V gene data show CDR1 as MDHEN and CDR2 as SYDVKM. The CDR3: CASSFHRSRSPLHF.

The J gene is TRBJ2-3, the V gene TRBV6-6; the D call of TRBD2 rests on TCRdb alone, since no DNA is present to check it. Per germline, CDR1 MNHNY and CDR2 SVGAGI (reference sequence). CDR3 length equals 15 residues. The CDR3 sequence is CASSYSVGGTDTQYF.

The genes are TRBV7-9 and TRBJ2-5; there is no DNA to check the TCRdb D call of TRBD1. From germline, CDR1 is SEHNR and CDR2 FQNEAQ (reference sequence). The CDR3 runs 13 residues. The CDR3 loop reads CASSATEQETQYF.

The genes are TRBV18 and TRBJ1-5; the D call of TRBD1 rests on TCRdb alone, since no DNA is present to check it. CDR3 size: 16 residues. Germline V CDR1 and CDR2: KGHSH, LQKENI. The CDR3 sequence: CASSQGTGGAGKPQHF.

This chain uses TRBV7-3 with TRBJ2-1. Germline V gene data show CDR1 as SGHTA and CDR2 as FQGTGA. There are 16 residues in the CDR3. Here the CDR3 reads CASSLIRTDSYNEQFF. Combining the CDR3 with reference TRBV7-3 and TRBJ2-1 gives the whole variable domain GAGVSQTPSNKVTEKGKYVELRCDPISGHTALYWYRQSLGQGPEFLIYFQGTGAADDSGLPNDRFFAVRPEGSVSTLKIQRTERGDSAVYLCASSLIRTDSYNEQFFGPGTRLTVL.

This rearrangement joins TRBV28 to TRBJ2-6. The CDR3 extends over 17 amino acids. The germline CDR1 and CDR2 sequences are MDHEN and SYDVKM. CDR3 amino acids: CASSFPYSASGANVLTF.

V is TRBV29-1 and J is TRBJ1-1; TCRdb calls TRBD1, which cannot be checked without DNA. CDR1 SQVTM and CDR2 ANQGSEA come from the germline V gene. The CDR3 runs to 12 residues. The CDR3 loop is CSVPSRGTEAFF. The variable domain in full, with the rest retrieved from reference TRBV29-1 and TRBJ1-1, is SAVISQKPSRDICQRGTSLTIQCQVDSQVTMMFWYRQQPGQSLTLIATANQGSEATYESGFVIDKFPISRPNLTFSTLTVSNMSPEDSSIYLCSVPSRGTEAFFGQGTRLTVV.

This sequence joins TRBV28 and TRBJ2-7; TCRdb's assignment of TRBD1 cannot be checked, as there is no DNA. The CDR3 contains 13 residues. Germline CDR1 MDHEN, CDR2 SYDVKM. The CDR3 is CASRLTGSYEQYF.

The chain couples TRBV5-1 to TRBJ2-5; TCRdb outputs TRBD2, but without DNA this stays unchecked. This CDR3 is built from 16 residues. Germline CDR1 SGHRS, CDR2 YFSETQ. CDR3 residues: CASSLAPAGEQETQYF. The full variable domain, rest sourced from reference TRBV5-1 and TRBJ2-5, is KAGVTQTPRYLIKTRGQQVTLSCSPISGHRSVSWYQQTPGQGLQFLFEYFSETQRNKGNFPGRFSGRQFSNSRSEMNVSTLELGDSALYLCASSLAPAGEQETQYFGPGTRLLVL.

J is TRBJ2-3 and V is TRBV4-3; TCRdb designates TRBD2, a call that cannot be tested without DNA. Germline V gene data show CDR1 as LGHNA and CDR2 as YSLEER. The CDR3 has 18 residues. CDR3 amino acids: CASSQDGLAGGTMDTQYF.

The CDR3 sequence: CASSPRGPLSYNEQFF. V and J are TRBV5-1 and TRBJ2-1; TCRdb reports TRBD1, a call that lacks DNA to check it against. Per the germline V gene, CDR1 is SGHRS and CDR2 is YFSETQ. The CDR3 consists of 16 residues.

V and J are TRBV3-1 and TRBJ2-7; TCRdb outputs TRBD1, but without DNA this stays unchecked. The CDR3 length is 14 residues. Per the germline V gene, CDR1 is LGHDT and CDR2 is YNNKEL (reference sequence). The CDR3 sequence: CASSPEGGGYEQYF.